This section outlines one T cell receptor (beta chain) sequence together with its context. The antigen remains undetermined. The sample is drawn from a study of cytomegalovirus exposure and HLA in healthy donors. Turning to the study itself: Some 85 million unique TCRs from HLA-typed donors were held in an early data release.

Germline trimming cut 6 bases from V and 3 bases from J; bases unmatched to any gene: 7. This CDR3 region has 15 residues. Germline lookup yields CDR1 MNHNY and CDR2 SVGAGI (reference sequence). PCR primers comprised 60 Vbeta and 13 Jbeta primers. Profiled with immunoSEQ multiplex PCR; TCRdb holds only in-frame clones, not every one. In the table there are fewer than 200,000 clones, about 76% of which are singletons. Study observations and caveats: About 87% or about 30% of the time was how often most TCR beta V segments were productive, according to an earlier analysis.

The V and J genes are TRBV6-6 and TRBJ1-5; 8 bases match TRBD1. Input material: PBMCs. This sequence originates from a female donor in good health and CMV-seronegative. CDR3 in amino acids: CASSPGQGNNQPQHF. In DNA, the CDR3 is TGTGCCAGCAGCCCTGGACAGGGAAACAATCAGCCCCAGCATTTT.